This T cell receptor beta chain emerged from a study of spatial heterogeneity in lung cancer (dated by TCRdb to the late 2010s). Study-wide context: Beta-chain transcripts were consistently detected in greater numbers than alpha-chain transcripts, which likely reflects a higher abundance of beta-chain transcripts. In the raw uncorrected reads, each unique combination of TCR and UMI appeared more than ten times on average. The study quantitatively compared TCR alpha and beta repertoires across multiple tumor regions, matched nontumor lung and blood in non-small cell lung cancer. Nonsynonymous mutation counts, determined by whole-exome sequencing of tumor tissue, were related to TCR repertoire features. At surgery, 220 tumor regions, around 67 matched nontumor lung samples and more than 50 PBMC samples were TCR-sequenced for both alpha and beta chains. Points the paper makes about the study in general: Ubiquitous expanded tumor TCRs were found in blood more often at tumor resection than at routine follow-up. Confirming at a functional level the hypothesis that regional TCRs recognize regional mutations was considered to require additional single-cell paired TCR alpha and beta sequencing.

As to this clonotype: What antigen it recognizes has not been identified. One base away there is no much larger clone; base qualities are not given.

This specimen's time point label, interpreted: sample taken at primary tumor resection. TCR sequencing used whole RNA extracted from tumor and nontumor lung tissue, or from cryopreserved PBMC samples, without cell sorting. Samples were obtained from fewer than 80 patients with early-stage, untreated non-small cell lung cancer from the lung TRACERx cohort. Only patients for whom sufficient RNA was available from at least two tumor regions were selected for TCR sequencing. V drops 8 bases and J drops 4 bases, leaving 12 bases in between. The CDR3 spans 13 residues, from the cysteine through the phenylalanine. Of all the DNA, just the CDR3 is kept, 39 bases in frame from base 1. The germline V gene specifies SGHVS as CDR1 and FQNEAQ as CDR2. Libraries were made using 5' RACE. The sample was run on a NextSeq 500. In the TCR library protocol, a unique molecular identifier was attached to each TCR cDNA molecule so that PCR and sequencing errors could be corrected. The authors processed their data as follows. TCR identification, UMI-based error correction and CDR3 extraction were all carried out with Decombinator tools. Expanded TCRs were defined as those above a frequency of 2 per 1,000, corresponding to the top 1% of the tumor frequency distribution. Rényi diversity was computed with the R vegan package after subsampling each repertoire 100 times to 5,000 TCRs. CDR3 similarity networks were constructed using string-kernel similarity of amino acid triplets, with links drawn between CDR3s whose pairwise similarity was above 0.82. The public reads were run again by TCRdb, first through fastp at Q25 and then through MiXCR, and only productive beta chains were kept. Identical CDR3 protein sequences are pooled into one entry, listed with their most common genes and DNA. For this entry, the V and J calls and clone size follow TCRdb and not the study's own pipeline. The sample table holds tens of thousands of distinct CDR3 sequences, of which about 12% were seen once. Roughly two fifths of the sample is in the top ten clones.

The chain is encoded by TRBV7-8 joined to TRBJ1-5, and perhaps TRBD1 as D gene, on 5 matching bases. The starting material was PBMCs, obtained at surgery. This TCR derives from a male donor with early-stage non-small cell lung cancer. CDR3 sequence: CASGTVLNQPQHF. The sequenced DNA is TGTGCCAGCGGGACGGTCTTAAATCAGCCCCAGCATTTT.